The source of this T cell receptor (beta chain) is a study of T cell responses to AZD1222 COVID-19 vaccine. The CDR3 loop spans 16 amino acids. From germline, CDR1 is LNHDA and CDR2 SQIVND (reference sequence). The V segment lost 4 bases and the J segment 3 bases; nucleotides outside the gene matches: 6. Sequencing used immunoSEQ multiplex PCR; TCRdb keeps in-frame clones, though not all of them. The profile shows under 150,000 clones, roughly nine tenths of them singletons. The sample was peripheral blood, taken on day 0 of AZD1222 vaccination. The clonotype originates from an adult in good health. The V call is TRBV19, the J call TRBJ2-1; 10 bases line up with TRBD2. This CDR3 reads CASSTSGRAFYNEQFF. CDR3 in DNA: TGTGCCAGTAGTACCAGCGGGAGGGCATTCTACAATGAGCAGTTCTTC.